What follows are 30 T cell receptor beta chains derived from one specimen sequenced in a study of blood T cell repertoires in COVID-19. Repertoires were generated with immunoSEQ multiplex PCR, while TCRdb's copy carries only in-frame clones and drops some. Seen here are tens of thousands of clones, approximately 80% observed once, and the top ten hold roughly 12%. The sequenced sample consisted of peripheral blood. These receptors came from a man older than 75 with acute or convalescent COVID-19.

The chain employs TRBV7-3 and TRBJ2-2; 14 bases are a match to TRBD2. V gave up 4 bases and J gave up 4 bases; unmatched junction bases: 17. Germline CDR1 is SGHTA and CDR2 is FQGTGA. The CDR3 consists of 21 residues. CDR3: CASSSRRLGLAGDRGTGELFF. The DNA of the CDR3 is TGTGCCAGCAGCTCTCGACGCCTGGGACTAGCGGGAGATCGGGGCACCGGGGAGCTGTTTTTT.

Worth noting for this clone: Its ends do not fully match the called genes, so a read error is possible. The rearrangement uses TRBV27 and TRBJ1-1; a possible D gene is TRBD1 (5 bases). The V gene's germline CDR1 is MNHEY and CDR2 SMNVEV (reference sequence). The CDR3 contains 14 residues. The CDR3 region is CASSRYGGNNEAFF. The CDR3 nucleotides read TGTGCCAGCAGTCGTTACGGGGGTAACAATGAAGCTTTCTTT.

The chain carries TRBV30 and TRBJ1-2; 7 bases line up with TRBD1. Germline loops: CDR1 GTSNPN, CDR2 SVGIG (reference sequence). This CDR3 is built from 12 residues. The J segment lost 6 bases and the V segment lost 2 bases, leaving 3 bases of the junction unmatched. The CDR3 nucleotides are TGTGCCTGGAGTCAAGGGGGCGATGGCTACACCTTC. It is translated as CAWSQGGDGYTF.

This chain connects TRBV6-1 to TRBJ1-1; D remains unclear. Trimming removed 5 bases at V and 4 bases at J, with 11 bases between. The CDR3 covers 13 residues. Germline values: CDR1 MNHNS, CDR2 SASEGT. The CDR3 loop is CASSYEGPTEAFF. CDR3 in DNA: TGTGCCAGCAGTTATGAGGGCCCCACTGAAGCTTTCTTT.

In its sample, this clone ranks as medium-sized. V gene TRBV5-4 combines with J gene TRBJ2-7, with TRBD1 matching 10 bases. V shed 1 base, J shed 6 bases, and the junction held 7 bases outside the gene matches. CDR3 size: 15 residues. The germline V gene encodes CDR1 SGHNT and CDR2 YYREEE (reference sequence). This CDR3 reads CASSLPGQGSREQYF. CDR3 DNA: TGTGCCAGCAGCTTGCCGGGACAGGGGTCTCGCGAGCAGTACTTC. Full variable domain (missing parts from reference TRBV5-4 and TRBJ2-7): ETGVTQSPTHLIKTRGQQVTLRCSSQSGHNTVSWYQQALGQGPQFIFQYYREEENGRGNFPPRFSGLQFPNYSSELNVNALELDDSALYLCASSLPGQGSREQYFGPGTRLTVT.

This chain uses TRBV29-1 with TRBJ2-7, with unresolved D. The CDR3 has 10 residues. Germline CDR1 and CDR2: SQVTM and ANQGSEA. Trimming pared 5 bases from V and 3 bases from J, leaving 5 bases between. The CDR3 region has the DNA TGCAGCGTTTATTACTACGAGCAGTACTTC. Translating it yields CSVYYYEQYF.

J is TRBJ2-4 and V is TRBV29-1; D is unclear. This CDR3 contains 15 residues. Germline assignment: CDR1 SQVTM and CDR2 ANQGSEA. Trimming removed 2 bases at V and 0 bases at J, with 11 bases between. The CDR3 coding sequence is TGCAGCGTTGAATCCGGCGCAGGAGCCAAAAACATTCAGTACTTC. This sequence encodes CSVESGAGAKNIQYF.

The chain uses TRBV5-1 and TRBJ2-7; 9 bases match TRBD1. The length of the CDR3 is 14 residues. Unmatched junction bases numbered 3, after V lost 3 bases and J lost 2 bases. Germline V CDR1 and CDR2: SGHRS, YFSETQ. In nucleotides, the CDR3 is TGCGCCAGCAGCTCCGGGACAGGGACCTACGAGCAGTACTTC. Translation: CASSSGTGTYEQYF. Based on the CDR3 plus reference TRBV5-1 and TRBJ2-7, the full variable domain is KAGVTQTPRYLIKTRGQQVTLSCSPISGHRSVSWYQQTPGQGLQFLFEYFSETQRNKGNFPGRFSGRQFSNSRSEMNVSTLELGDSALYLCASSSGTGTYEQYFGPGTRLTVT.

The chain links TRBV7-2 to TRBJ2-1; 14 positions match TRBD2. J gave up 7 bases and V 2 bases, and 4 bases lay outside the gene matches. The CDR3 has 16 amino acids. Germline-derived CDR1 and CDR2 are SGHTA and FQGNSA. The CDR3 DNA reads as TGTGCCAGCAGCTTACGGACTAGCGGGGGGCTGAATGAGCAGTTCTTC. Translated, it gives CASSLRTSGGLNEQFF.

The V gene is TRBV19, the J gene TRBJ2-1; 11 bases align to TRBD1. Trimming cost V 5 bases and J 4 bases; bases outside gene matches: 4. The germline V gene has CDR1 LNHDA and CDR2 SQIVND (reference sequence). CDR3 length: 15 residues. Here the CDR3 DNA reads TGTGCCAGTAGTGGACAGGGGGCAAGGTACAATGAGCAGTTCTTC. Residues: CASSGQGARYNEQFF. Full variable domain (rest looked up from reference TRBV19 and TRBJ2-1): DGGITQSPKYLFRKEGQNVTLSCEQNLNHDAMYWYRQDPGQGLRLIYYSQIVNDFQKGDIAEGYSVSREKKESFPLTVTSAQKNPTAFYLCASSGQGARYNEQFFGPGTRLTVL.

This clone came up a few times. The chain has TRBV4-1 and TRBJ1-2; D unclear. Germline CDR1 is MGHRA and CDR2 is YSYEKL. Trimming pared 0 bases from V and 2 bases from J, leaving 7 bases between. The CDR3 contains 14 residues. The CDR3 nucleotides read TGCGCCAGCAGCCAAGAGACGGAGAACTATGGCTACACCTTC. Translating it yields CASSQETENYGYTF.

This clone has just one count. This chain uses TRBV19 with TRBJ1-2; D unclear. This CDR3 is built from 14 residues. Germline V gene data show CDR1 as LNHDA and CDR2 as SQIVND (reference sequence). V lost 6 bases, J lost 4 bases, and 15 bases lay in between. CDR3 nucleotides: TGTGCCAGTAGCTCGAGCGGGGTTGGCTATGGCTACACCTTC. It yields the protein CASSSSGVGYGYTF.

This clone was recorded only once. This chain uses TRBV18 with TRBJ2-3; tentatively, D is TRBD1 (5 bases). Germline CDR1 and CDR2: KGHSH and LQKENI. The CDR3 consists of 13 residues. V lost 2 bases and J lost 5, with 8 bases in between. For the CDR3, the DNA is TGTGCCAGCTCACCATGGACAAAAGATACGCAGTATTTT. It translates to CASSPWTKDTQYF. Full variable domain (rest looked up from reference TRBV18 and TRBJ2-3): NAGVMQNPRHLVRRRGQEARLRCSPMKGHSHVYWYRQLPEEGLKFMVYLQKENIIDESGMPKERFSAEFPKEGPSILRIQQVVRGDSAAYFCASSPWTKDTQYFGPGTRLTVL.

The V and J genes are TRBV6-1 and TRBJ1-4; the match to TRBD1 covers 7 bases. CDR3 length: 14 amino acids. From germline, CDR1 is MNHNS and CDR2 SASEGT. The V segment lost 5 bases and the J segment 4 bases; nucleotides outside the gene matches: 4. Here the CDR3 reads CASSQGGYNEKLFF. The CDR3 DNA reads as TGTGCCAGCAGTCAGGGGGGATATAATGAAAAACTGTTTTTT.

The table lists this clone with a count of one. The gene calls are TRBV27 and TRBJ2-5; TRBD2 is a possible D gene (6 bases). The germline gives CDR1 MNHEY, CDR2 SMNVEV (reference sequence). The CDR3 runs to 16 residues. V was clipped by 2 bases and J by 7 bases, with 20 bases between them. The CDR3 DNA follows: TGTGCCAGCAGTTTAGCCGGACGGGGGTTGGGCGGGACCCAGTACTTC. Amino acid sequence: CASSLAGRGLGGTQYF.

The CDR3 here is CASSSTGTGGRGYTF. The CDR3, as DNA: TGTGCCAGCAGTTCTACCGGGACAGGGGGACGCGGCTACACCTTC. The chain has TRBV28 and TRBJ1-2; 11 bases map to TRBD1. The V gene end was trimmed by 4 bases and the J gene end by 8 bases; junction bases not matched to a gene: 9. CDR3 length: 15 residues. CDR1 and CDR2 (germline): MDHEN, SYDVKM.

The J gene is TRBJ2-4, the V gene TRBV15, with a weak D call TRBD2 (5 bases). This CDR3 has 15 amino acids. Germline CDR1 and CDR2: LNHNV and YYDKDF (reference sequence). Trimming removed 5 bases at V and 0 bases at J, with 11 bases between. The CDR3 sequence: CATSYGGLAKNIQYF. CDR3 bases: TGTGCCACCAGCTACGGCGGGCTAGCCAAAAACATTCAGTACTTC.

The chain couples TRBV6-2 or TRBV6-3 to TRBJ2-7; D call uncertain. The CDR3 has 11 amino acids. Trimming cost V 5 bases and J 5 bases, with 7 bases left between them. Looked up from germline, CDR1 is MNHEY and CDR2 is SVGEGT. The CDR3 sequence: CASSSSHEQYF. CDR3 nucleotide sequence: TGTGCCAGCAGTAGTAGCCACGAGCAGTACTTC.

The V gene is TRBV5-6, the J gene TRBJ2-7; 9 bases fit TRBD2. The CDR3 extends over 14 amino acids. V trimming: 2 bases; J trimming: 3 bases; junction bases outside the gene matches: 3. Germline CDR1 SGHDT, CDR2 YYEEEE. The CDR3 loop reads CASSFGTSYYEQYF. The CDR3 region has the DNA TGTGCCAGCAGCTTCGGGACTAGCTACTACGAGCAGTACTTC. Looking up the rest from reference TRBV5-6 and TRBJ2-7 gives the full variable domain: DAGVTQSPTHLIKTRGQQVTLRCSPKSGHDTVSWYQQALGQGPQFIFQYYEEEERQRGNFPDRFSGHQFPNYSSELNVNALLLGDSALYLCASSFGTSYYEQYFGPGTRLTVT.

The rearrangement joins TRBV12-3 or TRBV12-4 to TRBJ2-3, with D perhaps TRBD2 (5 bases). The CDR3 runs to 13 residues. Trimming took off 5 bases at V and 6 bases at J, with 12 bases between the two ends. CDR3 nucleotides: TGTGCCAGCAGTCCGCATTCGGGGGATACGCAGTATTTT. This encodes CASSPHSGDTQYF.

The chain combines TRBV10-1 with TRBJ1-2; 7 positions agree with TRBD1. Per germline, CDR1 WNHNN and CDR2 SYGVQD (reference sequence). The CDR3 covers 13 residues. Trimming cost V 6 bases and J 0 bases; bases outside gene matches: 1. The CDR3 here is CASSRGANYGYTF. CDR3 nucleotide sequence: TGCGCCAGCAGCAGGGGGGCTAACTATGGCTACACCTTC.

The chain has TRBV15 and TRBJ2-3; a possible D gene is TRBD1 (5 bases). The CDR3 contains 12 residues. Germline assignment: CDR1 LNHNV and CDR2 YYDKDF (reference sequence). V was trimmed by 4 bases and J by 4 bases, leaving 6 bases between them. CDR3 nucleotide sequence: TGTGCCACCAGCATCAGGGCAGATACGCAGTATTTT. Encoded protein: CATSIRADTQYF. The entire variable domain, with the rest obtained from reference TRBV15 and TRBJ2-3, is as follows: DAMVIQNPRYQVTQFGKPVTLSCSQTLNHNVMYWYQQKSSQAPKLLFHYYDKDFNNEADTPDNFQSRRPNTSFCFLDIRSPGLGDTAMYLCATSIRADTQYFGPGTRLTVL.

V usage is TRBV6-4 and J usage is TRBJ2-7; 9 nucleotides agree with TRBD1. Trimming took 1 base from V and 3 from J; bases not matched to a gene: 4. The CDR3 length is 15 residues. The V gene's germline CDR1 is MRHNA and CDR2 SNTAGT. The CDR3 protein is CASSDWDRVHYEQYF. Written as DNA, the CDR3 is TGTGCCAGCAGTGACTGGGACAGGGTTCACTACGAGCAGTACTTC.

V gene TRBV10-3 combines with J gene TRBJ1-1, with TRBD1 as a possible D gene (5 bases). The V end was cut by 0 bases, the J end by 5 bases, with 10 bases between. Germline CDR1 ENHRY, CDR2 SYGVKD. The CDR3 contains 14 residues. In DNA form, the CDR3 reads TGTGCCATCAGTGAGTCCCCGACAGTAACTGAAGCTTTCTTT. This encodes CAISESPTVTEAFF.

The genes are TRBV10-3 and TRBJ2-4, with 7 bases identical to TRBD2. This CDR3 has 17 residues. V trimming: 3 bases; J trimming: 1 base; junction bases outside the gene matches: 9. Germline lookup yields CDR1 ENHRY and CDR2 SYGVKD. The CDR3 DNA sequence: TGTGCCATCAGTGATTCTGGCCAGGGAGGGGCCAAAAACATTCAGTACTTC. Translated, it gives CAISDSGQGGAKNIQYF.

The chain recombines TRBV18 with TRBJ2-7; possibly TRBD1 for D (5 bases). V was cut by 2 bases and J by 0 bases, with 8 bases left in between. Germline CDR1 reads KGHSH; CDR2 reads LQKENI. The CDR3 loop spans 14 amino acids. CDR3 residues: CASSPMTDSYEQYF. CDR3 sequence (DNA): TGTGCCAGCTCACCAATGACAGACTCCTACGAGCAGTACTTC.

This rearrangement joins TRBV15 to TRBJ2-1; possible D gene TRBD2, 5 bases. Germline CDR1 LNHNV, CDR2 YYDKDF (reference sequence). This CDR3 contains 15 residues. Trimming removed 0 bases from V and 6 bases from J, with 12 bases in between. The CDR3 DNA reads TGTGCCACCAGCAGAGATGTCGGGGTGGCCAATGAGCAGTTCTTC. Translation gives CATSRDVGVANEQFF. The full variable domain, with the rest looked up from reference TRBV15 and TRBJ2-1, is DAMVIQNPRYQVTQFGKPVTLSCSQTLNHNVMYWYQQKSSQAPKLLFHYYDKDFNNEADTPDNFQSRRPNTSFCFLDIRSPGLGDTAMYLCATSRDVGVANEQFFGPGTRLTVL.

The chain combines TRBV5-4 with TRBJ1-1; maybe TRBD1 (6 bases). The V gene's germline CDR1 is SGHNT and CDR2 YYREEE (reference sequence). The CDR3 loop spans 17 amino acids. V lost 0 bases to trimming and J lost 0 bases, with 15 bases between them. CDR3 sequence (DNA): TGTGCCAGCAGCTTGGATGCCGGAAGGGGGATGAACACTGAAGCTTTCTTT. The encoded protein is CASSLDAGRGMNTEAFF.

The chain couples TRBV4-1 to TRBJ1-4; unclear D gene. Trimming pared 5 bases from V and 5 bases from J, leaving 9 bases between. This CDR3 spans 13 amino acids. The germline V gene encodes CDR1 MGHRA and CDR2 YSYEKL. The CDR3 DNA reads TGCGCCAGCAGCAGAGCCCGGAATGAAAAACTGTTTTTT. Its translation is CASSRARNEKLFF.

The rearrangement uses TRBV24-1 and TRBJ1-5; a possible D gene is TRBD1 (5 bases). Germline V gives CDR1 KGHDR, CDR2 SFDVKD. The CDR3 covers 13 residues. V was trimmed by 4 bases and J by 2 bases, leaving 5 bases between them. CDR3 in DNA: TGTGCCACCAGTGAACAGGGCAATCAGCCCCAGCATTTT. This codes for CATSEQGNQPQHF.